A selection of T cell receptor beta chains follows, all from one sample in a study of early T cells in non-severe SARS-CoV-2 infection. TCRdb called the 5' RACE reads again in MiXCR, with one record for every CDR3 protein. This table has 45,000 to 75,000 distinct CDR3 sequences, about 8.9% appearing once. Sequenced: whole blood. All receptors derive from an adult who was a healthcare worker with PCR-confirmed SARS-CoV-2 infection or an uninfected control (not recorded which). Each CDR3 is given with its conserved first and last residue. The D gene is left open where the match is weak. The size field is filled for only some rows; it gives once, few, many or a size class.

>TRBJ1-2|14|NA|TRBV30|few
TGTGCCTGGAGTGCGTTCTCTAGTCACTATGGCTACACCTTC
CAWSAFSSHYGYTF
>TRBJ2-3|14|NA|TRBV20-1|many
TGCAGTGCTAGTCAGGAAGGGACTCCGGATACGCAGTATTTT
CSASQEGTPDTQYF
>TRBJ1-3|15|TRBD1|TRBV12-3/TRBV12-4|many
TGTGCCAGCAGACCCCGACAGGGTTCTGGAAACACCATATATTTT
CASRPRQGSGNTIYF
>TRBJ1-5|13|NA|TRBV4-3|NA
TGCGCCAGCAGCCAGGAGGGAGGCCAGCCCCAGCATTTT
CASSQEGGQPQHF
>TRBJ1-2|16|TRBD1|TRBV12-3/TRBV12-4|NA
TGTGCCAGCAGTTCCAACAGGGGGCGTTACGACTATGGCTACACCTTC
CASSSNRGRYDYGYTF
>TRBJ1-2|14|NA|TRBV7-2|many
TGTGCCAGCAGCTTATACGTGAAAGACTATGGCTACACCTTC
CASSLYVKDYGYTF
>TRBJ2-3|13|NA|TRBV5-4|many
TGTGCCAGCAGCTTGGCTGAGCTAGATACGCAGTATTTT
CASSLAELDTQYF
>TRBJ2-5|14|TRBD2|TRBV29-1|many
TGCAGCGTTGCCCCGGGACTAGCGGGAGAGACCCAGTACTTC
CSVAPGLAGETQYF
>TRBJ2-7|16|NA|TRBV6-2/TRBV6-3|few
TGTGCCAGCAGTTACCCCCCTGGTGCGGCGTCCTACGAGCAGTACTTC
CASSYPPGAASYEQYF
>TRBJ2-7|16|TRBD1|TRBV15|many
TGTGCCACCAGCAGAGAAGGACAGGGGGCGTTTGGCGAGCAGTACTTC
CATSREGQGAFGEQYF
>TRBJ2-7|17|TRBD2|TRBV7-2|many
TGTGCCAGCAGCTTCGGGACTAGCGGGAGATCCCCCTACGAGCAGTACTTC
CASSFGTSGRSPYEQYF
>TRBJ2-3|18|NA|TRBV21-1|many
TGTGCCAGCAGCTCAACCGGGACTAGCGGGAGTTGGACAGATACGCAGTATTTT
CASSSTGTSGSWTDTQYF
>TRBJ2-4|15|NA|TRBV15|many
TGTGCCACCAGCAGAGTGCGGACAGACAAAAACATTCAGTACTTC
CATSRVRTDKNIQYF
>TRBJ1-5|14|TRBD1|TRBV6-2/TRBV6-3|few
TGTGCCAGCAGGGGACAGGGGATAGGACAGCCCCAGCATTTT
CASRGQGIGQPQHF
>TRBJ2-3|12|TRBD2|TRBV2|many
TGTGCCAGGACGGGGGGTGGAGATACGCAGTATTTT
CARTGGGDTQYF
>TRBJ2-1|16|NA|TRBV11-2|NA
TGTGCCAGCAGCTTACGGAGTGCACTAACCTACAATGAGCAGTTCTTC
CASSLRSALTYNEQFF
>TRBJ2-7|14|NA|TRBV6-5|many
TGTGCCAGCTTACATCTCTCGGGGGGCGGCGAGCAGTACTTC
CASLHLSGGGEQYF
>TRBJ2-7|12|NA|TRBV20-1|NA
TGCAGTGCTAGATCAAGGGGCGGTGAGCAGTACTTC
CSARSRGGEQYF
>TRBJ2-5|17|TRBD2|TRBV4-2|many
TGTGCCAGCAGCCAGGGGGGAATGGGGACTAGCATCACGACCCAGTACTTC
CASSQGGMGTSITTQYF
>TRBJ1-1|15|TRBD1|TRBV5-1|many
TGCGCCAGCAGCTTAGGACAGGGTACAGGCACTGAAGCTTTCTTT
CASSLGQGTGTEAFF
>TRBJ1-1|13|NA|TRBV15|many
TGTGCCACCAGCAGAGAGGGCCACACTGAAGCTTTCTTT
CATSREGHTEAFF
>TRBJ1-2|14|TRBD1|TRBV28|NA
TGTGCCAGCACTCCGTGGCAGGGGGCGCAAGGCTACACCTTC
CASTPWQGAQGYTF
>TRBJ2-1|13|NA|TRBV7-2|many
TGTGCCAGCAGCAGAACAGAATACAATGAGCAGTTCTTC
CASSRTEYNEQFF
>TRBJ1-3|14|NA|TRBV5-6|NA
TGTGCCAGCAGCGGGACTAACTCTGGAAACACCATATATTTT
CASSGTNSGNTIYF